The source of this T cell receptor (beta chain) is a study of ipilimumab plus nivolumab after autologous stem cell transplantation. This clone was counted only a few times. Only in-frame clones appear in the TCRdb table, and some are missing; sequencing was by immunoSEQ multiplex PCR. Of roughly 43,000 clones listed, 88% are singletons. Germline V CDR1 and CDR2: MNHNS, SASEGT. The CDR3 runs to 13 residues. With 4 bases removed from V and 5 bases from J, the gap between germline ends came to 9 bases. The chain is built from TRBV6-1 and TRBJ2-1, with D hard to call. The input for sequencing was PBMCs, taken in a trial of ipilimumab plus nivolumab as post-transplant consolidation. This clonotype was sampled from a male donor with multiple myeloma. In DNA, the CDR3 is TGTGCCAGCAGTGCCTCGAAGCACAATGAGCAGTTCTTC. Its protein is CASSASKHNEQFF.